Presented here are 7 T cell receptor beta chains from one specimen sequenced in a study of blood T cell repertoires in COVID-19. The data were produced by immunoSEQ multiplex PCR, yet TCRdb's version contains in-frame clones alone and is incomplete. The profile covers some 62,000 clones, with approximately 85% appearing a single time and approximately 5.1% taken by the ten largest. Sequencing used peripheral blood. The source of these receptors is a human donor in a cohort sampled during active COVID-19.

The chain uses TRBV7-9 and TRBJ1-6; D is unclear. Germline V gives CDR1 SEHNR, CDR2 FQNEAQ (reference sequence). V was cut by 5 bases and J by 7 bases, with 15 bases left in between. This CDR3 contains 15 residues. The chain's CDR3 is CASSPAESYNSPLHF. CDR3 DNA: TGTGCCAGCAGCCCCGCCGAGTCGTACAATTCACCCCTCCACTTT.

CDR3 sequence (DNA): TGTGCCAGCAGTTACGAGGGACAGATGAACACTGAAGCTTTCTTT. Translated: CASSYEGQMNTEAFF. This rearrangement joins TRBV6-2 or TRBV6-3 to TRBJ1-1, with 7 bases fitting TRBD1. CDR3 size: 15 residues. V was pared by 2 bases and J by 0 bases, with 3 bases of the junction left unmatched. Germline CDR1 MNHEY, CDR2 SVGEGT.

The rearrangement joins TRBV7-9 to TRBJ2-7; 9 nucleotides agree with TRBD2. This CDR3 has 13 residues. The V and J ends lost 4 bases and 4 bases, in that order; junction bases with no gene match: 2. Germline CDR1 reads SEHNR; CDR2 reads FQNEAQ (reference sequence). The CDR3 DNA reads TGTGCCAGCAGCTCGGGACTAGCTTACGAGCAGTACTTC. Translated, it gives CASSSGLAYEQYF.

This chain joins TRBV30 and TRBJ2-1; a possible D gene is TRBD2 (5 bases). CDR3 length: 14 amino acids. The germline CDR1 and CDR2 sequences are GTSNPN and SVGIG (reference sequence). V was pared by 0 bases and J by 7 bases, with 13 bases between. CDR3 nucleotides: TGTGCCTGGAGTGTTTGGACTGGGCGGAATGAGCAGTTCTTC. Protein: CAWSVWTGRNEQFF. The full variable domain, in which reference TRBV30 and TRBJ2-1 provide the parts outside the CDR3, is SQTIHQWPATLVQPVGSPLSLECTVEGTSNPNLYWYRQAAGRGLQLLFYSVGIGQISSEVPQNLSASRPQDRQFILSSKKLLLSDSGFYLCAWSVWTGRNEQFFGPGTRLTVL.

In this sample, this clone turned up once. J is TRBJ2-3 and V is TRBV14; 13 positions agree with TRBD2. This CDR3 contains 19 residues. V lost 3 bases to trimming and J lost 0 bases; unmatched junction nucleotides: 9. Germline V lookup: CDR1 SGHDN, CDR2 FVKESK. The CDR3 bases are TGTGCCAGCAGCCAGGGGTTTGGACTAGCGGGAGCTAGCACAGATACGCAGTATTTT. It specifies CASSQGFGLAGASTDTQYF. Looking up the rest from reference TRBV14 and TRBJ2-3 gives the full variable domain: EAGVTQFPSHSVIEKGQTVTLRCDPISGHDNLYWYRRVMGKEIKFLLHFVKESKQDESGMPNNRFLAERTGGTYSTLKVQPAELEDSGVYFCASSQGFGLAGASTDTQYFGPGTRLTVL.

The chain recombines TRBV19 with TRBJ2-1; D might be TRBD2 (6 bases). V was clipped by 5 bases and J by 4 bases, with 18 bases between them. The CDR3 contains 16 residues. Germline V gene data show CDR1 as LNHDA and CDR2 as SQIVND (reference sequence). Here the CDR3 DNA reads TGTGCCAGTAGTTCCCTGGAGGGTGTCCGTTACAATGAGCAGTTCTTC. Translated: CASSSLEGVRYNEQFF.

Notes on this clone: The junction does not match germline at one end; this may be a read error. The chain links TRBV5-1 to TRBJ1-6; D gene ambiguous. The CDR3 length is 14 residues. Germline-derived CDR1 and CDR2 are SGHRS and YFSETQ. The CDR3 protein is CASSPGSSNSPLHF. In DNA form, the CDR3 reads TGCGCCAGCAGCCCCGGGTCCTCTAATTCACCCCTCCACTTT.